This is a list of T cell receptor beta chains from one sample in a study of CD8 T cells in Susac syndrome. TCRdb re-derived calls from the immunoSEQ multiplex PCR reads in MiXCR, one entry per CDR3 protein. Of fewer than 200,000 distinct CDR3 sequences listed, roughly 91% are singletons. The sequenced sample was CD4+ T cells from PBMCs. These TCRs come from a human donor with Susac syndrome. Both conserved end residues are part of each CDR3. The order of the fields is clone size, J gene, D gene, V gene, CDR3 protein, CDR3 DNA. A D gene is named only where the DNA matches it firmly. Size tells how often a clone was seen (once, few, many) or the class of an expanded clone, and some rows leave it out.

. TRBJ1-2 TRBD1 TRBV20-1 CSARSQTGGYGYTF TGCAGTGCTAGATCTCAGACAGGGGGGTATGGCTACACCTTC
. TRBJ1-2 . TRBV6-5 CASSSGVLQRENTF TGTGCCAGCAGCTCCGGGGTTCTACAGAGAGAGAACACCTTC
. TRBJ2-1 TRBD2 TRBV3-1 CASSQDGGGEQFF TGTGCCAGCAGCCAAGACGGGGGGGGTGAGCAGTTCTTC
. TRBJ2-5 TRBD1 TRBV24-1 CATSDLGTGGQETQYF TGTGCCACCAGTGATTTAGGGACAGGGGGCCAGGAGACCCAGTACTTC
. TRBJ2-3 TRBD2 TRBV5-4 CASSLRTGGFDSQYF TGTGCCAGCAGCTTGAGAACGGGGGGTTTTGACTCGCAGTATTTT
once TRBJ1-2 . TRBV14 CASSQAGDTYGYTF TGTGCCAGCAGCCAGGCAGGGGATACCTATGGCTACACCTTC
. TRBJ2-1 . TRBV11-2 CASSLGRFNEQFF TGTGCCAGCAGCTTAGGTCGGTTCAATGAGCAGTTCTTC
. TRBJ2-7 TRBD1 TRBV11-1 CASSSHPSGTGAIYYEQYF TGTGCCAGCAGCTCCCACCCCTCCGGGACAGGGGCAATTTACTACGAGCAGTACTTC
. TRBJ2-3 . TRBV12-3/TRBV12-4 CASRLGPTDTQYF TGTGCCAGCAGACTCGGACCAACTGATACGCAGTATTTT
once TRBJ2-7 . TRBV21-1 CASMRSYEQYF TGTGCCAGCATGAGATCCTACGAGCAGTACTTC
. TRBJ1-1 . TRBV28 CASSLLASGTEAFF TGTGCCAGCAGTTTGTTGGCGTCTGGGACTGAAGCTTTCTTT
once TRBJ1-1 . TRBV7-9 CASRTDGEAFF TGTGCCAGCAGGACGGATGGTGAAGCTTTCTTT
. TRBJ1-1 TRBD1 TRBV12-3/TRBV12-4 CASGRQGASTEAFF TGTGCCAGCGGAAGACAGGGGGCGAGCACTGAAGCTTTCTTT
. TRBJ2-1 . TRBV7-6 CASSLIPREQFF TGTGCCAGCAGCTTAATTCCTCGGGAGCAGTTCTTC
. TRBJ1-1 . TRBV3-1 CASSQGGAGAFNTEAFF TGTGCCAGCAGCCAAGGCGGGGCGGGGGCGTTCAACACTGAAGCTTTCTTT
. TRBJ2-2 TRBD2 TRBV7-3 CASSLNPSGGAHTGELFF TGTGCCAGCAGCTTAAACCCTAGCGGGGGGGCACACACCGGGGAGCTGTTTTTT
. TRBJ2-1 TRBD1 TRBV5-4 CASSSGQGAGNEQFF TGTGCCAGCAGCTCGGGACAGGGGGCCGGCAATGAGCAGTTCTTC
. TRBJ1-1 TRBD1 TRBV5-1 CASSPQGGVEAFF TGCGCCAGCAGCCCTCAGGGGGGGGTTGAAGCTTTCTTT
. TRBJ1-3 TRBD1 TRBV20-1 CSARAGGSGNTIYF TGCAGTGCTAGAGCAGGGGGCTCTGGAAACACCATATATTTT
. TRBJ2-1 TRBD2 TRBV5-1 CASSFKRGDDNEQFF TGCGCCAGCAGCTTCAAGCGGGGGGACGACAATGAGCAGTTCTTC
. TRBJ1-3 TRBD1 TRBV5-4 CASSYGQGVGNTIYF TGTGCCAGCAGCTATGGACAGGGGGTTGGAAACACCATATATTTT
. TRBJ1-1 TRBD1 TRBV7-9 CASSLPGQGAEAFF TGTGCCAGCAGCTTACCTGGACAGGGGGCTGAAGCTTTCTTT
once TRBJ1-1 TRBD1 TRBV27 CASRPGQGRDAFF TGTGCCAGCAGACCGGGACAGGGTCGCGACGCTTTCTTT
few TRBJ2-5 TRBD1 TRBV10-3 CAISESTGEETQYF TGTGCCATCAGTGAGTCGACAGGGGAAGAGACCCAGTACTTC
. TRBJ2-5 . TRBV12-3/TRBV12-4 CASSADVQETQYF TGTGCCAGCAGCGCAGACGTCCAAGAGACCCAGTACTTC
. TRBJ2-5 . TRBV30 CAWDVAHGETQYF TGTGCCTGGGATGTCGCCCACGGGGAGACCCAGTACTTC
. TRBJ2-5 . TRBV7-7 CASSLGFGSETQYF TGTGCTAGCAGCTTAGGGTTCGGTTCGGAGACCCAGTACTTC
. TRBJ1-2 . TRBV20-1 CSARMTGWDYGYTF TGCAGTGCTAGAATGACAGGCTGGGACTATGGCTACACCTTC
. TRBJ1-6 TRBD1 TRBV2 CAIKQGASYNSPLHF TGTGCCATCAAACAGGGGGCATCCTATAATTCACCCCTCCACTTT
. TRBJ2-2 . TRBV24-1 CATSTAGAANTGELFF TGTGCCACCAGTACGGCGGGGGCGGCGAACACCGGGGAGCTGTTTTTT
. TRBJ2-7 . TRBV9 CASSAAWGEQYF TGTGCCAGCAGCGCCGCATGGGGGGAGCAGTACTTC
. TRBJ2-7 . TRBV2 CASSARTVLYEQYF TGTGCCAGCAGTGCTAGGACAGTCCTCTACGAGCAGTACTTC
. TRBJ1-2 TRBD1 TRBV9 CASSPGQQPYGYTF TGTGCCAGCAGCCCGGGACAGCAACCCTATGGCTACACCTTC
. TRBJ1-5 . TRBV5-1 CASSLGQTSNQPQHF TGCGCCAGCAGCTTGGGACAAACTAGCAATCAGCCCCAGCATTTT
. TRBJ1-5 . TRBV29-1 CSVGAYSNQPQHF TGCAGCGTGGGTGCATATAGCAATCAGCCCCAGCATTTT
. TRBJ1-2 . TRBV3-1 CASSQGLYGTAYGYTF TGTGCCAGCAGCCAAGGACTCTACGGGACGGCCTATGGCTACACCTTC